This is a list of T cell receptor beta chains from one sample in a study of cytomegalovirus exposure and HLA in healthy donors. The assay was immunoSEQ multiplex PCR, and TCRdb's table has in-frame clones only and misses some. The table shows around 200,000 clones, with around 86% occurring only once. The specimen was PBMCs. Receptor source: a woman aged 45-59 years in good health and CMV-seropositive. CDR3s include the opening cysteine and the closing phenylalanine or tryptophan. A D gene is named only where the DNA matches it firmly. Some rows mark clone size as missing; the rest say once, few, many or name a class of expanded clone.

abundance: once
v_gene: TRBV28
j_gene: TRBJ1-4
d_gene: TRBD1
CDR3nt: TGTGCCAGCAGGCCGGGTGGGACAGGGGATGAAAAACTGTTTTTT
CDR3aa: CASRPGGTGDEKLFF

abundance: NA
v_gene: TRBV5-1
j_gene: TRBJ1-1
d_gene: NA
CDR3nt: TGCGCCAGCAGCTTGGCACGGGAGGGATTGAACACTGAAGCTTTCTTT
CDR3aa: CASSLAREGLNTEAFF

abundance: NA
v_gene: TRBV11-2
j_gene: TRBJ1-2
d_gene: NA
CDR3nt: TGTGCCAGCAGCTTAGCAGGTAGCTATGGCTACACCTTC
CDR3aa: CASSLAGSYGYTF

abundance: once
v_gene: TRBV4-1
j_gene: TRBJ2-7
d_gene: TRBD1
CDR3nt: TGCGCCAGCAGCCAAGGAGGGACAGGGGGATACGAGCAGTACTTC
CDR3aa: CASSQGGTGGYEQYF

abundance: NA
v_gene: TRBV5-1
j_gene: TRBJ1-1
d_gene: NA
CDR3nt: TGCGCCAGCAGCCTAGGACAGAGTGAAGCTTTCTTT
CDR3aa: CASSLGQSEAFF

abundance: NA
v_gene: TRBV27
j_gene: TRBJ1-5
d_gene: NA
CDR3nt: TGTGCCAGCAGTTTACAGGGATCGGGTCAGCCCCAGCATTTT
CDR3aa: CASSLQGSGQPQHF

abundance: NA
v_gene: TRBV6-4
j_gene: TRBJ1-5
d_gene: NA
CDR3nt: TGTGCCAGCAGTGACGTGGGGGGAAATCAGCCCCAGCATTTT
CDR3aa: CASSDVGGNQPQHF

abundance: few
v_gene: TRBV5-1
j_gene: TRBJ2-7
d_gene: TRBD1
CDR3nt: TGCGCCAGCAGCTTGTCGGCCGGGCCCAGGGGGTCCTACGAGCAGTACTTC
CDR3aa: CASSLSAGPRGSYEQYF

abundance: NA
v_gene: TRBV18
j_gene: TRBJ2-1
d_gene: NA
CDR3nt: TGTGCCAGCTCACTGGATCAGGGGAGCGTGGGAAATGAGCAGTTCTTC
CDR3aa: CASSLDQGSVGNEQFF

abundance: NA
v_gene: TRBV7-2
j_gene: TRBJ2-1
d_gene: NA
CDR3nt: TGTGCCAGCAGCTTAGACAGGGATGGCGGCAATGAGCAGTTCTTC
CDR3aa: CASSLDRDGGNEQFF